Presented here are 29 T cell receptor beta chains from one specimen sequenced in a study of shared clonotypes between healthy human individuals. Sequenced by immunoSEQ multiplex PCR; TCRdb stores in-frame clones only, minus some. The repertoire holds 550,000 to 800,000 clones, with under 80% as singletons. Sequenced input: memory CD4+ T cells sorted from blood. Regarding subset: CD45RA-negative fraction. All receptors derive from a woman in her thirties in good health.

The genes are TRBV5-1 and TRBJ2-7; D may be TRBD1 (5 bases). This CDR3 is built from 13 residues. Trimming pared 3 bases from V and 2 bases from J, leaving 9 bases between. Germline loops: CDR1 SGHRS, CDR2 YFSETQ. For the CDR3, the DNA is TGCGCCAGCAGCTCGACAGTAACCTACGAGCAGTACTTC. It codes for CASSSTVTYEQYF. Full variable domain (missing parts from reference TRBV5-1 and TRBJ2-7): KAGVTQTPRYLIKTRGQQVTLSCSPISGHRSVSWYQQTPGQGLQFLFEYFSETQRNKGNFPGRFSGRQFSNSRSEMNVSTLELGDSALYLCASSSTVTYEQYFGPGTRLTVT.

This clone appeared once. This chain uses TRBV21-1 with TRBJ2-7; no DNA check was done on the table's D call, TRBD2. TRBV21-1 is described as a pseudogene. The CDR3 contains 13 residues. CDR3 amino acids: CASSRDLGHEQYF. The CDR3 DNA sequence: TGTGCCAGCAGCAGAGACCTAGGCCACGAGCAGTACTTC.

This clone has only one observation. This rearrangement joins TRBV10-1 to TRBJ2-7, with D hard to call. The CDR3 extends over 13 amino acids. V lost 6 bases, J lost 4 bases, and 13 bases lay in between. Germline V CDR1 and CDR2: WNHNN, SYGVQD (reference sequence). The CDR3 is CASSRVPSYEQYF. The CDR3 DNA reads TGCGCCAGCAGCCGGGTCCCCTCTTACGAGCAGTACTTC.

The chain is built from TRBV15 and TRBJ2-2; 10 bases match TRBD1. This CDR3 comprises 15 residues. Germline V gene sequence: CDR1 LNHNV, CDR2 YYDKDF (reference sequence). Trimming cost V 3 bases and J 7 bases; bases outside gene matches: 5. CDR3 protein: CATSRRTGGGGELFF. CDR3 nucleotide sequence: TGTGCCACCAGCAGGAGGACAGGGGGTGGCGGGGAGCTGTTTTTT.

Ten or more counts support this clone. The chain combines TRBV30 with TRBJ1-2; possible D gene TRBD1, 6 bases. CDR1 is GTSNPN and CDR2 is SVGIG in the germline V gene (reference sequence). The V and J ends lost 7 bases and 4 bases respectively, with 16 bases between them. The CDR3 contains 13 residues. The CDR3 protein is CASIRGARYGYTF. For the CDR3, the DNA is TGTGCCTCCATAAGGGGGGCGCGCTATGGCTACACCTTC.

The J gene is TRBJ2-3, the V gene TRBV9; 8 bases line up with TRBD1. Germline CDR1 SGDLS, CDR2 YYNGEE. Trimming cost V 6 bases and J 6 bases; bases outside gene matches: 6. This CDR3 has 13 amino acids. CDR3 nucleotide sequence: TGTGCCAGCATCCCTACAGGGGGGGATACGCAGTATTTT. This gives the protein CASIPTGGDTQYF.

The chain uses TRBV11-2 and TRBJ2-7; TRBD2 is a possible D gene (6 bases). Germline CDR1 is SGHAT and CDR2 is FQNNGV. The ends were cut back, 3 bases at V and 0 bases at J, with 12 bases in the middle. This CDR3 contains 15 residues. The CDR3 reads CASSFLGSLSYEQYF. CDR3 sequence (DNA): TGTGCCAGCAGCTTTCTCGGGAGCCTCTCCTACGAGCAGTACTTC.

The V and J genes are TRBV10-3 and TRBJ2-2; TRBD2 matches 7 bases. V was pared by 10 bases and J by 4 bases, with 9 bases of the junction left unmatched. The CDR3 is made up of 14 amino acids. CDR1 and CDR2 from the germline V gene are ENHRY and SYGVKD. CDR3 DNA: TGTGCCACCTACAGCGGGGCCATCACCGGGGAGCTGTTTTTT. Amino acid sequence: CATYSGAITGELFF.

This chain connects TRBV5-1 to TRBJ1-2, with no clear D. There are 13 residues in the CDR3. The V gene's germline CDR1 is SGHRS and CDR2 YFSETQ. V was pared by 0 bases and J by 4 bases, with 7 bases between. The CDR3 DNA reads TGCGCCAGCAGCTTGGAACAGAGCTATGGCTACACCTTC. Its protein product is CASSLEQSYGYTF.

J is TRBJ2-5 and V is TRBV11-2, with D unclear. Germline V lookup: CDR1 SGHAT, CDR2 FQNNGV. This CDR3 contains 14 residues. V gave up 1 base and J gave up 5 bases, with 11 bases separating them. Here the CDR3 DNA reads TGTGCCAGCAGCTTAGGGCCTAGTTATGAGACCCAGTACTTC. Amino acids: CASSLGPSYETQYF.

In this sample, this clone turned up once. J is TRBJ1-1 and V is TRBV5-1; D may be TRBD1 (6 bases). V gave up 1 base and J gave up 1 base, with 17 bases separating them. The CDR3 has 17 amino acids. CDR1 is SGHRS, CDR2 YFSETQ, per germline. The CDR3 sequence is CASSLLGGGGPNTEAFF. The CDR3 DNA follows: TGCGCCAGCAGCTTGCTTGGTGGGGGCGGACCGAACACTGAAGCTTTCTTT.

The chain joins TRBV30 to TRBJ1-4, with D perhaps matching TRBD1 (5 bases). Per the germline V gene, CDR1 is GTSNPN and CDR2 is SVGIG (reference sequence). The CDR3 is made up of 16 amino acids. Between the trimmed V and J ends, which lost 1 base and 3 bases, there was a span of 15 bases. The CDR3 reads CAWSDRFGRANEKLFF. CDR3 in DNA: TGTGCCTGGAGTGACAGGTTTGGGCGGGCTAATGAAAAACTGTTTTTT.

This chain links TRBV27 with TRBJ2-1, with 7 bases fitting TRBD1. This CDR3 has 15 residues. Germline-derived CDR1 and CDR2 are MNHEY and SMNVEV (reference sequence). Germline trimming cut 4 bases from V and 6 bases from J; bases unmatched to any gene: 9. CDR3 region: CASSSGQFISNEQFF. The CDR3 DNA reads as TGTGCCAGCAGTTCGGGACAGTTTATCTCCAATGAGCAGTTCTTC.

This clone was seen a single time. The J gene is TRBJ1-1, the V gene TRBV23-1; unclear D gene. TRBV23-1 falls under the ORF class, with uncertain function. Deletions cut 2 bases from V and 11 bases from J, with 21 bases between. The CDR3 length is 15 residues. CDR3 coding DNA: TGCGCCAGCAGTCAACCGGGCCGCATAGACGGACGGGCTTTCTTT. Translated: CASSQPGRIDGRAFF.

V usage is TRBV28 and J usage is TRBJ1-2; D not resolved. Germline V gives CDR1 MDHEN, CDR2 SYDVKM. V gave up 3 bases and J gave up 1 base, with 12 bases separating them. The CDR3 has 15 amino acids. CDR3 residues: CASSFIHGVNYGYTF. As DNA, the CDR3 is TGTGCCAGCAGTTTTATCCATGGCGTTAACTATGGCTACACCTTC.

V usage is TRBV18 and J usage is TRBJ2-1; 12 nucleotides line up with TRBD2. The CDR3 has 16 residues. Trimming cost V 0 bases and J 4 bases; bases outside gene matches: 1. CDR1 and CDR2 (germline): KGHSH, LQKENI. For the CDR3, the DNA is TGTGCCAGCTCACCACCCCTAGCGGGAGGGTACAATGAGCAGTTCTTC. This sequence encodes CASSPPLAGGYNEQFF.

This chain joins TRBV27 and TRBJ2-1; possibly TRBD1 for D (6 bases). The V gene lost 7 bases and the J gene lost 1 base, with 11 bases spanning the gap. CDR1 and CDR2 (germline): MNHEY, SMNVEV (reference sequence). CDR3 length equals 14 residues. CDR3 DNA sequence: TGTGCCAGCACCAAACAGGGATCCTACAATGAGCAGTTCTTC. Translation gives CASTKQGSYNEQFF.

The chain links TRBV6-7 to TRBJ2-7, with TRBD1 matching over 10 bases. TRBV6-7 is annotated as an ORF whose role is uncertain. The V and J ends lost 6 bases and 5 bases, in that order; junction bases with no gene match: 19. The CDR3 is made up of 18 amino acids. The CDR3 nucleotides are TGTGCCAGCAGGGGCAAGGACAGGGGGGAAAAGTTTGGTAACGAGCAGTACTTC. It codes for CASRGKDRGEKFGNEQYF.

The chain has TRBV2 and TRBJ1-4; 10 nucleotides match TRBD1. The CDR3 is 16 amino acids. Germline V gene sequence: CDR1 SNHLY, CDR2 FYNNEI. Germline trimming cut 4 bases from V and 7 bases from J; bases unmatched to any gene: 9. Written as DNA, the CDR3 is TGTGCCAGCAGTGCGACAGGGGGCTTTGGGGGTGAAAAACTGTTTTTT. This encodes CASSATGGFGGEKLFF.

This clone was counted many times. The chain is built from TRBV5-1 and TRBJ2-3; no firm D call. The CDR3 extends over 15 amino acids. Trimming left V 4 bases short and J 4 bases short, with 16 bases between. Germline CDR1 reads SGHRS; CDR2 reads YFSETQ. The CDR3 here is CASSTRDGSADTQYF. The CDR3 coding sequence is TGCGCCAGCAGCACACGAGATGGCTCAGCAGATACGCAGTATTTT.

This chain joins TRBV5-1 and TRBJ2-7; D remains ambiguous. The germline V gene has CDR1 SGHRS and CDR2 YFSETQ. V lost 4 bases, J lost 0 bases, and 20 bases lay in between. The CDR3 is 17 amino acids. The CDR3 region has the DNA TGCGCCAGCAGCCTCCTAGGTATCGACACCACCTCCTACGAGCAGTACTTC. Protein product: CASSLLGIDTTSYEQYF. Variable domain in full (rest from reference TRBV5-1 and TRBJ2-7): KAGVTQTPRYLIKTRGQQVTLSCSPISGHRSVSWYQQTPGQGLQFLFEYFSETQRNKGNFPGRFSGRQFSNSRSEMNVSTLELGDSALYLCASSLLGIDTTSYEQYFGPGTRLTVT.

V gene TRBV11-2 combines with J gene TRBJ2-3; D might be TRBD1 (5 bases). The CDR3 runs to 15 residues. V was cut by 2 bases and J by 6 bases, with 15 bases left in between. Germline-derived CDR1 and CDR2 are SGHAT and FQNNGV. The DNA for the CDR3 is TGTGCCAGCAGCTTAAGTCAGGGTGGGTGGGATACGCAGTATTTT. It encodes CASSLSQGGWDTQYF.

The V gene is TRBV18, the J gene TRBJ2-3; no clear D gene. This CDR3 has 15 amino acids. The V end was cut by 4 bases, the J end by 2 bases, with 13 bases between. Germline V gene lookup returns CDR1 KGHSH and CDR2 LQKENI. The CDR3 nucleotides read TGTGCCAGCTCACTACCTAGTCCCCACACAGATACGCAGTATTTT. Its protein product is CASSLPSPHTDTQYF.

The chain employs TRBV18 and TRBJ2-1; 10 bases are shared with TRBD2. V shed 3 bases, J shed 1 base, and the junction held 6 bases outside the gene matches. Germline V lookup: CDR1 KGHSH, CDR2 LQKENI. CDR3 size: 17 residues. CDR3 loop: CASSPLRSGGSYNEQFF. CDR3 DNA sequence: TGTGCCAGCTCACCCCTGCGTAGCGGGGGGTCCTACAATGAGCAGTTCTTC.

J is TRBJ1-2 and V is TRBV5-1; maybe TRBD1 (5 bases). Looked up from germline, CDR1 is SGHRS and CDR2 is YFSETQ. V lost 4 bases and J 7 bases, leaving 17 bases between the germline ends. The CDR3 sequence is 14 residues long. DNA for the CDR3: TGCGCCAGCAGCCCGGGACGGACGGGGGGTGGCTACACCTTC. Residues: CASSPGRTGGGYTF.

This chain connects TRBV5-1 to TRBJ2-5; 10 bases line up with TRBD2. Germline CDR1 and CDR2: SGHRS and YFSETQ. This CDR3 has 16 amino acids. V was clipped by 0 bases and J by 5 bases; unmatched bases: 7. The CDR3 region has the DNA TGCGCCAGCAGCTTGGGCCTAGCGGGAGATTCGGAGACCCAGTACTTC. Amino acid sequence: CASSLGLAGDSETQYF.

The chain recombines TRBV25-1 with TRBJ2-3, with TRBD2 matching 8 bases. The CDR3 is 17 residues long. Germline assignment: CDR1 MGHDK and CDR2 SYGVNS. Unmatched junction bases numbered 11, after V lost 3 bases and J lost 3 bases. CDR3 region: CASSDLQAGEETDTQYF. CDR3 DNA: TGTGCCAGCAGTGACCTACAAGCGGGAGAGGAAACAGATACGCAGTATTTT.

The chain is built from TRBV23-1 and TRBJ1-1; tentatively, D is TRBD1 (6 bases). TRBV23-1 is noted as an ORF with a role that remains uncertain. Between the trimmed V and J ends, which lost 2 bases and 4 bases, there was a span of 11 bases. The CDR3 contains 14 residues. The CDR3 spells CASSQQGLSTEAFF. DNA of the CDR3: TGCGCCAGCAGTCAACAGGGGTTGTCCACTGAAGCTTTCTTT.

The chain joins TRBV2 to TRBJ2-1; 9 bases line up with TRBD2. V lost 9 bases, J lost 6 bases, and 6 bases stayed unmatched. This CDR3 has 13 amino acids. Germline assignment: CDR1 SNHLY and CDR2 FYNNEI. The CDR3 here is CASSGSGFNEQFF. For the CDR3, the DNA is TGTGCCAGTAGCGGGAGTGGATTCAATGAGCAGTTCTTC.